These 28 T cell receptor beta chains came from one sample sequenced in a study of beta chain features in type 1 diabetes. Of the isolated RNA, all was reverse transcribed, and so the sequenced material was expressed TCRB transcripts. Clones were sequenced by immunoSEQ multiplex PCR, and TCRdb holds only the in-frame ones, with some missing. The sample consists of roughly 150,000 clones, approximately 12% of them appearing once. Sequenced material: central memory CD4+ T cells from blood. The receptors here all came from a man aged 18 to 30 in good health.

This clone has at least ten counts. V usage is TRBV30 and J usage is TRBJ2-7, with TRBD2 matching over 11 bases. CDR1 and CDR2 from the germline V gene are GTSNPN and SVGIG (reference sequence). Trimming took 2 bases from V and 4 from J; bases not matched to a gene: 4. This CDR3 spans 14 amino acids. The CDR3 loop reads CAWSTSGGFYEQYF. The CDR3 DNA reads as TGTGCCTGGAGTACTAGCGGGGGATTTTACGAGCAGTACTTC.

This clone was counted only a few times. Within the sample, other DNA sequences also encode this same CDR3. This chain links TRBV7-2 with TRBJ2-1; D is ambiguous. Trimming removed 3 bases from V and 7 bases from J, with 7 bases in between. Germline values: CDR1 SGHTA, CDR2 FQGNSA. The CDR3 runs to 12 residues. CDR3 region: CASSLSENEQFF. Written as DNA, the CDR3 is TGTGCCAGCAGCTTGTCAGAGAATGAGCAGTTCTTC.

V usage is TRBV29-1 and J usage is TRBJ2-3; perhaps TRBD1 as D (6 bases). V lost 4 bases and J 0 bases, leaving 14 bases between the germline ends. From germline, CDR1 is SQVTM and CDR2 ANQGSEA. CDR3 length: 15 amino acids. This CDR3 reads CSVVRDTLSTDTQYF. CDR3 bases: TGCAGCGTTGTCCGGGACACCCTAAGCACAGATACGCAGTATTTT.

The chain joins TRBV28 to TRBJ2-7, with D tentatively TRBD2 (6 bases). V was pared by 8 bases and J by 2 bases, with 19 bases between. The CDR3 is 15 amino acids. Germline CDR1 and CDR2: MDHEN and SYDVKM. CDR3 residues: CASAGRPTVAYEQYF. DNA for the CDR3: TGTGCCAGCGCGGGACGACCAACGGTTGCCTACGAGCAGTACTTC.

The rearrangement links TRBV9 to TRBJ1-4, with unresolved D. This CDR3 spans 13 amino acids. Trimming shortened V by 3 bases and J by 8 bases, and 11 bases separated the two germline ends. Germline CDR1 SGDLS, CDR2 YYNGEE. CDR3 sequence reads: CASSGPSGEKLFF. Written as DNA, the CDR3 is TGTGCCAGCAGCGGCCCCTCGGGGGAAAAACTGTTTTTT.

Only a few counts were recorded for this clone. The CDR3 DNA follows: TGTGCCATCAGTGGGGGGGGACAACACTCCTACAATGAGCAGTTCTTC. Translating gives CAISGGGQHSYNEQFF. The chain is built from TRBV10-3 and TRBJ2-1, with D tentatively TRBD2 (7 bases). The germline V and J ends were trimmed by 4 bases and 0 bases, with 13 bases remaining between them. This CDR3 region has 16 residues. Per the germline V gene, CDR1 is ENHRY and CDR2 is SYGVKD.

This clone was counted only a few times. CDR3 nucleotide sequence: TGTGCCAGCAGTTTAAGGGGGAGTAGCGGGACGCGAGAGACCCAGTACTTC. Its translation is CASSLRGSSGTRETQYF. The chain is built from TRBV28 and TRBJ2-5; TRBD2 aligns across 8 bases. CDR3 length equals 17 residues. With 2 bases clipped from V and 4 bases from J, the junction kept 12 bases outside the gene matches. Germline V gene data show CDR1 as MDHEN and CDR2 as SYDVKM. The entire variable domain, with the rest obtained from reference TRBV28 and TRBJ2-5, is as follows: DVKVTQSSRYLVKRTGEKVFLECVQDMDHENMFWYRQDPGLGLRLIYFSYDVKMKEKGDIPEGYSVSREKKERFSLILESASTNQTSMYLCASSLRGSSGTRETQYFGPGTRLLVL.

The V and J genes are TRBV7-2 and TRBJ2-1; D is undetermined. V lost 2 bases and J 6 bases, leaving 11 bases between the germline ends. The CDR3 extends over 14 amino acids. The germline gives CDR1 SGHTA, CDR2 FQGNSA. The DNA of the CDR3 is TGTGCCAGCAGCTTAAATAGACCCTCCAATGAGCAGTTCTTC. Encoded protein: CASSLNRPSNEQFF.

The chain uses TRBV9 and TRBJ2-5; D gene uncertain. CDR1 is SGDLS, CDR2 YYNGEE, per germline. CDR3 length: 14 residues. The ends were cut back, 0 bases at V and 2 bases at J, with 8 bases in the middle. The DNA for the CDR3 is TGTGCCAGCAGCGTAGGACAAATGCAAGAGACCCAGTACTTC. Translated: CASSVGQMQETQYF. Variable domain in full (rest from reference TRBV9 and TRBJ2-5): DSGVTQTPKHLITATGQRVTLRCSPRSGDLSVYWYQQSLDQGLQFLIQYYNGEERAKGNILERFSAQQFPDLHSELNLSSLELGDSALYFCASSVGQMQETQYFGPGTRLLVL.

This clone was seen a few times. The chain joins TRBV7-2 to TRBJ1-5, with D unresolved. Germline CDR1 reads SGHTA; CDR2 reads FQGNSA. CDR3 length: 15 amino acids. Between the trimmed V and J ends, which lost 4 bases and 2 bases, there was a span of 12 bases. The CDR3 DNA reads as TGTGCCAGCAGCTCAGTAGGTTGGGGCAATCAGCCCCAGCATTTT. Translation: CASSSVGWGNQPQHF.

V is TRBV28 and J is TRBJ2-2, with TRBD1 matching over 7 bases. V dropped 7 bases and J dropped 5; count of bases not matched to a gene: 7. This CDR3 spans 14 amino acids. Germline V gene lookup returns CDR1 MDHEN and CDR2 SYDVKM. The CDR3 loop reads CASIGGQKTGELFF. CDR3 coding DNA: TGTGCCAGCATTGGGGGACAGAAAACCGGGGAGCTGTTTTTT.

This clone was observed a handful of times. The chain recombines TRBV7-9 with TRBJ2-5, with 10 positions matching TRBD2. Germline trimming cut 5 bases from V and 3 bases from J; bases unmatched to any gene: 6. This CDR3 region has 15 residues. Germline assignment: CDR1 SEHNR and CDR2 FQNEAQ (reference sequence). CDR3 sequence: CASSQQGLAKETQYF. CDR3 nucleotide sequence: TGTGCCAGCAGCCAGCAGGGACTAGCGAAAGAGACCCAGTACTTC.

This rearrangement joins TRBV9 to TRBJ2-7, with unresolved D. Trimming cost V 5 bases and J 0 bases, with 9 bases left between them. CDR1 is SGDLS, CDR2 YYNGEE, per germline. The CDR3 is 13 residues long. The CDR3 DNA follows: TGTGCCAGCAGGAGCAGGCTCTCCTACGAGCAGTACTTC. It yields the protein CASRSRLSYEQYF.

This clone was observed a handful of times. No conserved phenylalanine or tryptophan is present at the end of the CDR3, so a read error is the likely explanation. It is unclear where the CDR3 begins or ends on the DNA, so no DNA is shown, and the CDR3 is as TCRdb lists it. V usage is TRBV4-3 and J usage is TRBJ2-7; no check of the table's D call, TRBD2, against the DNA was made. CDR1 is LGHNA, CDR2 YSLEER, per germline. The CDR3 adds up to 9 amino acids, both ends counted. CDR3: CASSPWWGG.

The chain recombines TRBV7-7 with TRBJ2-1; 12 bases fit TRBD2. This CDR3 comprises 20 residues. V shed 5 bases and J 6 bases; nucleotides not matched to a gene: 20. Germline values: CDR1 SSHAT, CDR2 FNYEAQ (reference sequence). CDR3 bases: TGTGCCAGCAGCCCGCGGACTAGCGGGACCCAATCAGAACTCGGCAATGAGCAGTTCTTC. Its translation: CASSPRTSGTQSELGNEQFF.

The gene calls are TRBV6-1 and TRBJ2-7, with no clear D. The V and J ends lost 0 bases and 7 bases respectively, with 10 bases between them. Germline lookup yields CDR1 MNHNS and CDR2 SASEGT. The CDR3 spans 13 residues. CDR3 DNA: TGTGCCAGCAGTGAAGCGCGGTCCTGGGAGCAGTACTTC. This translates into CASSEARSWEQYF.

The chain recombines TRBV28 with TRBJ1-2; 9 bases line up with TRBD1. There are 15 residues in the CDR3. CDR1 and CDR2 from the germline V gene are MDHEN and SYDVKM. The V and J ends lost 5 bases and 8 bases, in that order; junction bases with no gene match: 12. The CDR3 bases are TGTGCCAGCAGTCCGGGACAGGGCTCCACCTGGGGCTACACCTTC. Translated: CASSPGQGSTWGYTF.

The V call is TRBV15, the J call TRBJ1-2; D is undetermined. The CDR3 runs to 14 residues. V lost 0 bases and J lost 3, with 8 bases in between. The germline gives CDR1 LNHNV, CDR2 YYDKDF (reference sequence). CDR3 nucleotides: TGTGCCACCAGCAGAGATTCGCGCCACTATGGCTACACCTTC. This sequence encodes CATSRDSRHYGYTF.

This clone was seen many times. J is TRBJ2-3 and V is TRBV9; no reliable D call. The CDR3 spans 15 residues. Trimming left V 0 bases short and J 3 bases short, with 11 bases between. Germline loops: CDR1 SGDLS, CDR2 YYNGEE. CDR3 bases: TGTGCCAGCAGCGTAGGCTTGGAGCTAACAGATACGCAGTATTTT. Translation gives CASSVGLELTDTQYF. Full variable domain (outside the CDR3, taken from reference TRBV9 and TRBJ2-3): DSGVTQTPKHLITATGQRVTLRCSPRSGDLSVYWYQQSLDQGLQFLIQYYNGEERAKGNILERFSAQQFPDLHSELNLSSLELGDSALYFCASSVGLELTDTQYFGPGTRLTVL.

The rearrangement links TRBV19 to TRBJ1-1; 8 positions match TRBD1. The CDR3 has 15 amino acids. Losses at the gene ends were 3 bases for V and 5 bases for J; bases not matched to a gene: 8. Germline V lookup: CDR1 LNHDA, CDR2 SQIVND (reference sequence). The CDR3 DNA is TGTGCCAGTAGTATCCCTTCGACAGGGGTTACTGAAGCTTTCTTT. Translation gives CASSIPSTGVTEAFF.

The rearrangement uses TRBV25-1 and TRBJ2-7, with 7 bases matching TRBD2. The V segment lost 7 bases and the J segment 6 bases; nucleotides outside the gene matches: 15. The CDR3 sequence is 15 residues long. The germline gives CDR1 MGHDK, CDR2 SYGVNS. Written as DNA, the CDR3 is TGTGCCAGCACGCAATCTGGCGGGGGAAACCGCGAGCAGTACTTC. Protein product: CASTQSGGGNREQYF.

The chain couples TRBV11-2 to TRBJ2-5, with 7 bases matching TRBD1. Trimming cost V 7 bases and J 5 bases; bases outside gene matches: 16. This CDR3 contains 16 residues. CDR1 is SGHAT, CDR2 FQNNGV, per germline. DNA for the CDR3: TGTGCCAGCAAAATAGCCCGGACCACAGGGGCGGAGACCCAGTACTTC. This encodes CASKIARTTGAETQYF. Looking up the rest from reference TRBV11-2 and TRBJ2-5 gives the full variable domain: EAGVAQSPRYKIIEKRQSVAFWCNPISGHATLYWYQQILGQGPKLLIQFQNNGVVDDSQLPKDRFSAERLKGVDSTLKIQPAKLEDSAVYLCASKIARTTGAETQYFGPGTRLLVL.

The chain uses TRBV28 and TRBJ2-7, with TRBD1 as a possible D gene (6 bases). Germline V gene sequence: CDR1 MDHEN, CDR2 SYDVKM. Deletions cut 6 bases from V and 0 bases from J, with 15 bases between. The CDR3 contains 15 residues. The CDR3 DNA is TGTGCCAGCAGCCGCCCGACAGGACACTCCTACGAGCAGTACTTC. Its translation: CASSRPTGHSYEQYF.

This chain's CDR3 is CASSYPGQGNQPQHF. DNA for the CDR3: TGTGCCAGCAGTTACCCCGGACAGGGGAATCAGCCCCAGCATTTT. The chain joins TRBV6-6 to TRBJ1-5; 9 bases map to TRBD1. Germline CDR1 reads MNHNY; CDR2 reads SVGAGI (reference sequence). The CDR3 totals 15 residues. V lost 2 bases and J lost 4; bases outside the gene matches: 3.

The chain recombines TRBV9 with TRBJ2-5; no clear D gene. V lost 0 bases to trimming and J lost 3 bases, with 12 bases between them. The CDR3 totals 15 residues. The germline V gene has CDR1 SGDLS and CDR2 YYNGEE. CDR3 region: CASSVAGRSEETQYF. CDR3 in DNA: TGTGCCAGCAGCGTAGCTGGGCGATCCGAAGAGACCCAGTACTTC.

The chain is built from TRBV29-1 and TRBJ1-3; D gene ambiguous. The V gene's germline CDR1 is SQVTM and CDR2 ANQGSEA. This CDR3 has 13 residues. Trimming removed 3 bases from V and 1 base from J, with 7 bases in between. The CDR3 loop reads CSVDVGSGNTIYF. The CDR3 coding sequence is TGCAGCGTTGATGTAGGATCTGGAAACACCATATATTTT.

There are a few counts of this clone. This CDR3 reads CASSEWGRAGGETQYF. CDR3 DNA: TGTGCCAGCAGTGAATGGGGGAGAGCGGGAGGAGAGACCCAGTACTTC. This rearrangement joins TRBV25-1 to TRBJ2-5; TRBD2 matches at 9 bases. Trimming took 1 base from V and 4 from J; bases not matched to a gene: 7. Germline values: CDR1 MGHDK, CDR2 SYGVNS. This CDR3 comprises 16 residues.

CDR3 sequence (DNA): TGTGCCAGCAGCCTCAGGGAGAAGGGTGAAAAACTGTTTTTT. It is translated as CASSLREKGEKLFF. J is TRBJ1-4 and V is TRBV7-2; D is possibly TRBD1 (5 bases). In germline, CDR1 is SGHTA, CDR2 FQGNSA. CDR3 length equals 14 residues. Deletions cut 5 bases from V and 7 bases from J, with 14 bases between.